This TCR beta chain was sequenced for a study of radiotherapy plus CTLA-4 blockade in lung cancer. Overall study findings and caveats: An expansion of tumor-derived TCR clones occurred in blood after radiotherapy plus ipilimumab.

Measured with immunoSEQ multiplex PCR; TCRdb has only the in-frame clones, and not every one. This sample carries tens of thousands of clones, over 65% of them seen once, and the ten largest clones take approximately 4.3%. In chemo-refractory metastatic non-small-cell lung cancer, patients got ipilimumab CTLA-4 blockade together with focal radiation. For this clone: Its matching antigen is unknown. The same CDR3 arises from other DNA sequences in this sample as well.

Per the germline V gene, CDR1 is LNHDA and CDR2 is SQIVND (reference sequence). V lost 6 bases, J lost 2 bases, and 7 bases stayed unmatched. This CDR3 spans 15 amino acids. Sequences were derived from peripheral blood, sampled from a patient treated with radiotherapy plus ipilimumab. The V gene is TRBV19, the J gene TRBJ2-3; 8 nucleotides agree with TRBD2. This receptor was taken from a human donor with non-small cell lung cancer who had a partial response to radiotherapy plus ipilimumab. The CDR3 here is CASSILAAPTDTQYF. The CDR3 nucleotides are TGTGCCAGTAGCATACTAGCGGCCCCCACAGATACGCAGTATTTT.